This T cell receptor (beta chain) stems from a study of blood T cell repertoires in COVID-19. Study summary: Acute and convalescent COVID-19 samples came from the United States, Italy and Spain. PBMCs, B-cell-depleted T cells, or T cells provided the cDNA or gDNA that made up the material.

In the authors' workflow: Counts of nucleated cells, estimated from reference gene primer amplification, were obtained. This table comes from immunoSEQ multiplex PCR, and its TCRdb copy is limited to in-frame clones, with some not included. V, J and clone size are those of that table, while D and trimming were read from the DNA. The repertoire holds about 220,000 clones, with roughly 81% as singletons. The sequence came from a man aged 45-65 years who had recovered from COVID-19. The specimen was peripheral blood.

CDR3: CASSLRQDYNEQFF. The CDR3 DNA reads as TGTGCCAGCAGTCTAAGACAGGATTACAATGAGCAGTTCTTC. The V call is TRBV27, the J call TRBJ2-1, with D tentatively TRBD1 (6 bases). V was pared by 5 bases and J by 4 bases, with 12 bases between. This CDR3 spans 14 amino acids. Looked up from germline, CDR1 is MNHEY and CDR2 is SMNVEV (reference sequence).